This entry is about one TCR beta chain. This specimen comes from a study of CD8 T cells in Susac syndrome. An amount of RNA that ranged from roughly 0.5 to 1 ug was reverse transcribed with random hexamers. TCRdb fed the immunoSEQ multiplex PCR reads into MiXCR, producing one record per CDR3 protein. Among about 140,000 distinct CDR3 sequences, 95% were seen once, and the ten largest hold roughly 0.2%. The sequencing input was CD8+ T cells from PBMCs. This clonotype originated in a human donor with Susac syndrome.

In DNA form, the CDR3 reads TGTGCCAGCAGCGTAGGGTCTGCGAGGCCTAGCACAGATACGCAGTATTTT. Protein sequence: CASSVGSARPSTDTQYF. This chain links TRBV9 with TRBJ2-3; D unclear. Per germline, CDR1 SGDLS and CDR2 YYNGEE. Deletions cut 0 bases from V and 0 bases from J, with 14 bases between. There are 17 residues in the CDR3.